This TCR beta chain appears in the sequencing data of a study of neoadjuvant anti-PD-1 for oral cavity cancer. TCRdb's copy holds only in-frame clones and misses some; the assay was immunoSEQ multiplex PCR. This table holds more than 50,000 clones, roughly 84% found once. Germline V gives CDR1 SNHLY, CDR2 FYNNEI. The CDR3 covers 15 residues. Trimming cost V 5 bases and J 3 bases, with 14 bases left between them. Stage II-IVA oral cavity squamous cell carcinoma was new and untreated by systemic or radiation therapy. Sequencing used PBMCs, obtained before nivolumab (anti-PD-1) treatment. The chain uses TRBV2 and TRBJ1-5, with D tentatively TRBD1 (6 bases). This TCR was sampled from a person aged 35 to 85 with oral cavity squamous cell carcinoma. CDR3 bases: TGTGCCAGCAGTTTTGGGGGGGGCCCCAATCAGCCCCAGCATTTT. Protein product: CASSFGGGPNQPQHF. Full variable domain (missing parts from reference TRBV2 and TRBJ1-5): EPEVTQTPSHQVTQMGQEVILRCVPISNHLYFYWYRQILGQKVEFLVSFYNNEISEKSEIFDDQFSVERPDGSNFTLKIRSTKLEDSAMYFCASSFGGGPNQPQHFGDGTRLSIL.